These T cell receptor beta chains were read from a single sample in a study of T cells after posttransplantation cyclophosphamide. Profiled with immunoSEQ multiplex PCR; TCRdb holds only in-frame clones, not every one. The table records 12,000 or so clones, 80% to 85% of them present only once. Sequenced here: PBMCs, sampled 350 to 400 days after allogeneic stem cell transplant with calcineurin inhibitor and methotrexate. The receptors stem from a male patient in his thirties who received an allogeneic stem cell transplant from an unrelated donor, was CMV-positive, and had acute GVHD only. The graft donor may account for some of the T cells. Both conserved end residues are trimmed from each CDR3. Fields, in order: CDR3 protein, D gene, V gene, J gene. A D gene is named only where the DNA matches it firmly.

CDR3 protein: ASSGTSGREGETQY; D gene: TRBD2; V gene: TRBV25-1; J gene: TRBJ2-5
CDR3 protein: AWKRQGGSTEAF; D gene: TRBD1; V gene: TRBV30; J gene: TRBJ1-1
CDR3 protein: ASSLFRVGDYGVRELF; D gene: TRBD2; V gene: TRBV5-6; J gene: TRBJ2-2
CDR3 protein: ASSPYGTNEKLF; D gene: .; V gene: TRBV19; J gene: TRBJ1-4
CDR3 protein: ASSAAGGQGTQY; D gene: .; V gene: TRBV6-6; J gene: TRBJ2-5
CDR3 protein: ASSAQGARSGYT; D gene: TRBD1; V gene: TRBV9; J gene: TRBJ1-2
CDR3 protein: ASNVESGGEKLF; D gene: .; V gene: TRBV2; J gene: TRBJ1-4
CDR3 protein: ASSQGQGFGYT; D gene: TRBD1; V gene: TRBV5-6; J gene: TRBJ1-2
CDR3 protein: SARVGTEAF; D gene: .; V gene: TRBV20-1; J gene: TRBJ1-1
CDR3 protein: ASSPSIVSYEQY; D gene: .; V gene: TRBV5-6; J gene: TRBJ2-7
CDR3 protein: ASSLRTGMNTEAF; D gene: TRBD1; V gene: TRBV5-1; J gene: TRBJ1-1
CDR3 protein: ASSQDRRDTQY; D gene: .; V gene: TRBV4-1; J gene: TRBJ2-3
CDR3 protein: SVESGGYNEQF; D gene: TRBD2; V gene: TRBV29-1; J gene: TRBJ2-1
CDR3 protein: ASSPHSTSPNPYEQY; D gene: TRBD2; V gene: TRBV4-1; J gene: TRBJ2-7
CDR3 protein: AGGYNEQF; D gene: .; V gene: TRBV30; J gene: TRBJ2-1
CDR3 protein: ASSVSRLNEKLF; D gene: .; V gene: TRBV2; J gene: TRBJ1-4
CDR3 protein: ASSLSAYEQY; D gene: .; V gene: TRBV5-1; J gene: TRBJ2-7
CDR3 protein: AISSTGGNEKLF; D gene: TRBD1; V gene: TRBV10-3; J gene: TRBJ1-4
CDR3 protein: ASQSGSGNTEAF; D gene: .; V gene: TRBV5-1; J gene: TRBJ1-1
CDR3 protein: ASSQGTGGVPLH; D gene: TRBD1; V gene: TRBV5-1; J gene: TRBJ1-6